This T cell receptor beta chain was sequenced for a study of Ad26.COV2.S vaccination and SARS-CoV-2 variants. This clone was found once. The antigen is undetermined. Germline V gives CDR1 SGHNT, CDR2 YYREEE (reference sequence). This CDR3 comprises 16 residues. V shed 6 bases, J shed 5 bases, and the junction held 14 bases outside the gene matches. Overall study findings and caveats: People who got the vaccine had more spike-specific TCR breadth than people who got placebo. Total responses of T cells may have been underestimated by the analyses of TCR breadth and depth.

This table comes from immunoSEQ multiplex PCR, and its TCRdb copy is limited to in-frame clones, with some not included. This table holds some 390,000 clones, around nine tenths found once. Described treatment: around 19 received Ad26.COV2.S at low or high dose, single or two shots; several received placebo; per-sample allocation not given. Day 63 after the first vaccine or placebo injection was the time point for sampling. Built on an Ad26 vector, the vaccine expressed Wuhan-strain SARS-CoV-2 spike. V gene TRBV5-4 combines with J gene TRBJ2-1, with 7 bases fitting TRBD1. The sequencing used peripheral blood, collected in a trial of Ad26.COV2.S vaccine versus placebo. The sequence derives from a person aged 18-60 years who received the Ad26.COV2.S COVID-19 vaccine or a placebo. The CDR3 DNA follows: TGTGCCAGCACCTGGGGCTCGGACAGGTACAACAATGAGCAGTTCTTC. This codes for CASTWGSDRYNNEQFF.